The 18 T cell receptor beta chains given below trace back to one sample, sequenced in a study of T cell clonality in common variable immunodeficiency. Method: immunoSEQ multiplex PCR; TCRdb's copy keeps in-frame clones and lacks some. Listed for the sample are around 50,000 clones, none seen a single time. Input material: peripheral blood mononuclear cells. These receptor sequences come from a person between 18 and 75 years old in good health.

This clone was counted ten times or more. The CDR3 end is not reached by the read, which stops 3 residues before it; the germline J gene fills it in. This chain uses TRBV23-1 with TRBJ2-1, with 7 bases fitting TRBD2. TRBV23-1 counts as an open reading frame of uncertain function. The CDR3 sequence is 14 residues long. Trimming removed 2 bases from V and 7 bases from J; junction bases left unmatched: 5. Incomplete CDR3 DNA: TGCGCCAGCAGTCAAAAACCCGGGGGGAATGAG. This translates into CASSQKPGGNE. From start to end, the CDR3 is CASSQKPGGNEQFF.

This clone was counted many times. The read finishes 3 residues shy of the CDR3 end, and the germline J gene is used to complete it. J is TRBJ2-7 and V is TRBV5-1; tentatively, D is TRBD1 (6 bases). The CDR3 is 15 amino acids. CDR1 and CDR2 from the germline V gene are SGHRS and YFSETQ. Trimming removed 4 bases from V and 3 bases from J, with 17 bases in between. The CDR3: CASSVSDGGFYEQYF. The covered CDR3 bases are TGCGCCAGCAGCGTCTCGGATGGGGGCTTCTACGAG. Full variable domain (remainder filled in from reference TRBV5-1 and TRBJ2-7): KAGVTQTPRYLIKTRGQQVTLSCSPISGHRSVSWYQQTPGQGLQFLFEYFSETQRNKGNFPGRFSGRQFSNSRSEMNVSTLELGDSALYLCASSVSDGGFYEQYFGPGTRLTVT.

This clone has only a few counts. From the germline J gene comes the end of the CDR3, since the read stops 3 residues before it. The chain links TRBV18 to TRBJ2-1; the match to TRBD2 covers 12 bases. After removal of 8 bases from V and 7 bases from J, the junction contained 6 bases not matched to a gene. CDR3 size: 14 residues. Germline lookup yields CDR1 KGHSH and CDR2 LQKENI. The chain's CDR3 is CASLRLAGVNEQFF. CDR3 bases read: TGTGCCAGCCTCAGACTAGCGGGAGTGAATGAG.

This clone was recorded many times. The missing CDR3 end, 3 residues past where the read stops, is filled in from the germline J gene. This rearrangement joins TRBV19 to TRBJ2-7, with 7 positions matching TRBD1. There are 14 residues in the CDR3. CDR1 and CDR2 (germline): LNHDA, SQIVND (reference sequence). Losses at the gene ends were 2 bases for V and 4 bases for J; bases not matched to a gene: 5. The CDR3 loop is CASSISTGIYEQYF. CDR3 bases read: TGTGCCAGTAGTATATCGACAGGGATATACGAG.

This clone has a count of ten or more. The read ends 3 residues before the CDR3 terminus; that terminus is restored from the germline J gene. This rearrangement joins TRBV15 to TRBJ1-1; D possibly corresponds to TRBD1 (5 bases). CDR3 length: 14 amino acids. V was clipped by 3 bases and J by 1 base, with 9 bases between them. Germline CDR1 reads LNHNV; CDR2 reads YYDKDF (reference sequence). Partial CDR3 DNA: TGTGCCACCAGCAGGAGTAGGGGGAACACTGAA. Its translation: CATSRSRGNTE. The whole CDR3 protein reads CATSRSRGNTEAFF.

This clone came up many times. The CDR3 end lies 3 residues beyond the end of the read and is filled in from the germline J gene. V is TRBV28 and J is TRBJ1-5, with D unclear. Germline CDR1 is MDHEN and CDR2 is SYDVKM. The CDR3 covers 14 residues. V dropped 6 bases and J dropped 0 bases, with 9 bases sitting between them. The part of the CDR3 DNA that was read is TGTGCCAGCAGCCCAACATATAGCAATCAGCCC. This codes for CASSPTYSNQP. The complete CDR3 sequence is CASSPTYSNQPQHF.

This clone has at least ten counts. The CDR3 loop is CASRRRDRDQPQHF. Incomplete CDR3 DNA: TGTGCCAGCAGGCGCCGGGACAGAGATCAGCCC. This chain uses TRBV7-6 with TRBJ1-5; TRBD1 matches 7 bases. The observed sequence ends 3 residues before the CDR3 terminus, with the missing tail filled in from the germline J gene. Germline-derived CDR1 and CDR2 are SGHVS and FNYEAQ. V was pared by 6 bases and J by 5 bases, with 7 bases of the junction left unmatched. The CDR3 contains 14 residues.

In this sample, this clone turned up many times. The read ends 3 residues shy of where the CDR3 ends; the end is completed using the germline J gene. This rearrangement joins TRBV28 to TRBJ2-7, with TRBD1 matching 10 bases. This CDR3 spans 16 amino acids. Trimming at V came to 2 bases and at J to 6 bases, leaving 10 bases not matched to a gene. Germline lookup yields CDR1 MDHEN and CDR2 SYDVKM. CDR3 DNA, as far as it was read: TGTGCCAGCAGTTTAATCATACGGGACAGGGGTTCCGAG. This codes for CASSLIIRDRGSE. The complete CDR3 protein is CASSLIIRDRGSEQYF.

This clone was seen many times. The CDR3 end lies 3 residues beyond the end of the read and is filled in from the germline J gene. The J gene is TRBJ2-1, the V gene TRBV20-1; 13 positions match TRBD2. This CDR3 is built from 17 residues. The junction had 11 bases not matched to a gene; V was cut back by 6 bases and J by 3 bases. Germline values: CDR1 DFQATT, CDR2 SNEGSKA (reference sequence). Incomplete CDR3 DNA: TGCAGTGCAAAACACCGAAGGACTAGCGGGAGCTACAATGAG. Translated, it gives CSAKHRRTSGSYNE. The complete CDR3 protein is CSAKHRRTSGSYNEQFF.

This clone was recorded at least ten times. Read coverage stops 3 residues before the CDR3 terminus; the germline J gene supplies the remainder. The chain employs TRBV19 and TRBJ1-3; D unresolved. V shed 3 bases and J shed 0 bases, with 3 bases lying between them. The CDR3 consists of 13 residues. CDR1 and CDR2 from the germline V gene are LNHDA and SQIVND (reference sequence). The sequenced CDR3 bases are TGTGCCAGTAGTATCCGCTCTGGAAACACC. It specifies CASSIRSGNT. In full, the CDR3 reads CASSIRSGNTIYF.

This clone was seen ten or more times. The observed sequence ends 3 residues before the CDR3 terminus, with the missing tail filled in from the germline J gene. Other nucleotide sequences in the sample specify the same CDR3. The genes are TRBV19 and TRBJ2-7, with D possibly being TRBD2 (5 bases). Germline-derived CDR1 and CDR2 are LNHDA and SQIVND (reference sequence). The V end was cut by 3 bases, the J end by 3 bases, with 12 bases between. The CDR3 has 14 residues. Incomplete CDR3 DNA: TGTGCCAGTAGTATTTCATCGGGGATCTACGAG. It codes for CASSISSGIYE. The full-length CDR3 reads as CASSISSGIYEQYF.

This clone was recorded a few times. This CDR3 is CASSLAGTGKNTEAFF. The part of the CDR3 DNA that was read is TGTGCCAGCAGCTTAGCCGGGACAGGGAAGAACACTGAA. This chain links TRBV7-2 with TRBJ1-1, with 9 bases fitting TRBD1. The sequence runs out 3 residues before the end of the CDR3; the remainder is reconstructed from the germline J gene. The V gene's germline CDR1 is SGHTA and CDR2 FQGNSA. This CDR3 has 16 residues. V was clipped by 0 bases and J by 1 base; unmatched bases: 3.

This clone was detected many times. The read comes to an end 3 residues before the CDR3 does, leaving the germline J gene to fill in the end. The V and J genes are TRBV7-9 and TRBJ2-2; 10 nucleotides agree with TRBD1. V gave up 8 bases and J gave up 5 bases; unmatched junction bases: 8. Germline CDR1 reads SEHNR; CDR2 reads FQNEAQ (reference sequence). This CDR3 spans 15 amino acids. The DNA read from the CDR3 is TGTGCCAGCGGCTCCGACAGGGGGCGGACCGGGGAG. Amino acid sequence: CASGSDRGRTGE. The full CDR3 sequence reads CASGSDRGRTGELFF.

This clone was found many times. The read falls 3 residues short of the CDR3 end, and the missing part is taken from the germline J gene. This chain joins TRBV19 and TRBJ2-1, with 10 nucleotides matching TRBD2. This CDR3 contains 16 residues. CDR1 and CDR2 (germline): LNHDA, SQIVND (reference sequence). The ends lost 0 bases at V and 5 bases at J; junction bases unmatched: 4. The CDR3 sequence: CASSIDPSGSDNEQFF. Incomplete CDR3 DNA: TGTGCCAGTAGTATAGACCCTAGCGGGAGCGACAATGAG.

This clone was counted many times. The read falls 3 residues short of the CDR3 end, and the missing part is taken from the germline J gene. The V gene is TRBV7-9, the J gene TRBJ2-7; tentatively, D is TRBD1 (6 bases). This CDR3 comprises 15 residues. The ends were cut back, 5 bases at V and 5 bases at J, with 19 bases in the middle. Germline values: CDR1 SEHNR, CDR2 FQNEAQ (reference sequence). The sequenced CDR3 bases are TGTGCCAGCAGCCTGGCCACAGGGCCAGGCGACGAG. As protein: CASSLATGPGDE. The whole CDR3 protein is CASSLATGPGDEQYF.

This clone was found many times. The read ends 3 residues shy of where the CDR3 ends; the end is completed using the germline J gene. V is TRBV5-1 and J is TRBJ2-2; TRBD1 agrees at 7 bases. The germline gives CDR1 SGHRS, CDR2 YFSETQ. The CDR3 consists of 15 residues. J was trimmed by 1 base and V by 5 bases; bases with no gene match: 5. The part of the CDR3 DNA that was read is TGCGCCAGCAGTAGTCAGGGGGTGAACACCGGGGAG. It codes for CASSSQGVNTGE. The entire CDR3 sequence reads CASSSQGVNTGELFF.

The sample holds many counts of this clone. CDR3 region: CASSRGFGGNTIYF. Incomplete CDR3 DNA: TGTGCCAGCAGCCGGGGGTTTGGTGGAAACACC. The chain couples TRBV7-2 to TRBJ1-3, with D possibly TRBD1 on 5 matching bases. The read ends 3 residues shy of where the CDR3 ends; the end is completed using the germline J gene. V lost 5 bases, J lost 3 bases, and 11 bases lay in between. CDR1 SGHTA and CDR2 FQGNSA come from the germline V gene. This CDR3 has 14 amino acids.

This clone was recorded many times. With the read ending 3 residues before the CDR3 end, the germline J gene is used to fill in that end. The chain combines TRBV14 with TRBJ2-3, with 12 bases aligning to TRBD2. Trimming at V came to 1 base and at J to 3 bases, leaving 14 bases not matched to a gene. This CDR3 comprises 20 residues. Germline values: CDR1 SGHDN, CDR2 FVKESK. CDR3 DNA, as far as it was read: TGTGCCAGCAGCCAAGCCGCCCCGCTAGCGGGAGGGCCGGGGACAGATACG. As protein: CASSQAAPLAGGPGTDT. The whole CDR3 sequence is CASSQAAPLAGGPGTDTQYF.